The entry that follows covers one TCR beta chain sequence. The sample belongs to a study of blood T cell repertoires in COVID-19. The method was immunoSEQ multiplex PCR; TCRdb's version includes in-frame clones alone and lacks a portion of them. The sample yields a few hundred thousand clones, 70% to 90% seen once. The V gene end was trimmed by 1 base and the J gene end by 4 bases; junction bases not matched to a gene: 6. The CDR3 covers 16 residues. CDR1 and CDR2 (germline): SGDLS, YYNGEE. The sequence was obtained from a man aged 25-45 years who had recovered from COVID-19. Sample: PBMCs or T cells enriched from blood (not recorded which). The chain has TRBV9 and TRBJ2-1; TRBD2 aligns across 9 bases. The CDR3 spells CASSVHSGGGYNEQFF. CDR3 DNA: TGTGCCAGCAGCGTACATAGCGGGGGTGGGTACAATGAGCAGTTCTTC.